The rows below give T cell receptor beta chains drawn from one sample of a study of T cells in Graves' hyperthyroidism and ophthalmopathy. From the multiplex PCR reads, TCRdb called clonotypes with MiXCR, one entry per CDR3 protein. The sample has more than 350,000 distinct CDR3 sequences; roughly 15% are singletons. Sequenced sample: blood. Receptor source: a woman aged 60 to 75 with Graves' ophthalmopathy. The conserved cysteine and the conserved F or W are not part of the CDR3 here.

TRBJ2-1 TRBV5-1 ASSPGTGEWDEQF
TRBJ2-7 TRBV5-4 ACSFPSGVYEQY
TRBJ2-7 TRBV19 ASSTSSGAYEQY
TRBJ2-5 TRBV19 ASSIERGGETQY
TRBJ2-5 TRBV5-4 ASSPSGQNPKETQY
TRBJ1-1 TRBV6-1 ASRLGTGRTEAF
TRBJ2-1 TRBV24-1 ATSDRDRDNEQF
TRBJ2-3 TRBV5-1 ASSLWAGDTQY
TRBJ1-2 TRBV4-1 ASSQSIRTGYDGYT
TRBJ2-1 TRBV9 ASSVYASGGYNEQF
TRBJ2-1 TRBV28 ASSRAGTPRNEQF
TRBJ2-1 TRBV15 ATSRGGTKGNEQF
TRBJ2-3 TRBV20-1 SARANLAGISTDTQY
TRBJ2-7 TRBV20-1 SASGGRAGDEQY
TRBJ2-7 TRBV28 ASSIGVPYEQY
TRBJ2-7 TRBV11-2 ASSAGTTWEYEQY
TRBJ2-7 TRBV30 AWSVGGHLYEQY
TRBJ2-1 TRBV11-3 ASSLDLGSGHEQF
TRBJ1-5 TRBV28 ASSLFGQGDQPQH
TRBJ2-5 TRBV20-1 SGLLADQETQY
TRBJ2-4 TRBV20-1 SARDSARTANTLQY
TRBJ2-1 TRBV24-1 ATEERGGANEQF
TRBJ2-7 TRBV5-4 ASSYSGNYYEQY
TRBJ1-1 TRBV28 ASSPLSGWNTEAF
TRBJ1-5 TRBV6-5 ASSYSSQGGNQPQH
TRBJ1-4 TRBV29-1 SVTGQGATNEKLF
TRBJ2-3 TRBV29-1 SVADPLGGGVDTQY
TRBJ1-1 TRBV3-1 ASSHATGAATEAF
TRBJ2-7 TRBV3-1 ASSSRDNIHEQY
TRBJ1-2 TRBV19 ASSPGLADYGYT
TRBJ1-1 TRBV6-7 ARVHTTEAF
TRBJ1-3 TRBV2 ASSRQRLSGNTIY
TRBJ2-1 TRBV7-3 ASSLDSGGSEQF
TRBJ2-1 TRBV12-3/TRBV12-4 ASKDGLSNEQF
TRBJ2-1 TRBV7-2 ASTQNRGGHEQF
TRBJ1-1 TRBV5-1 AGSGGQGIGTEAF
TRBJ2-3 TRBV20-1 SADSGTNTQY
TRBJ2-2 TRBV3-1 ASSQDQGNTGELF
TRBJ2-1 TRBV5-1 ASSGTGLAGADNEQF
TRBJ2-3 TRBV7-9 ASTQGQGDTDTQY
TRBJ2-5 TRBV4-1 ASSYGGSLPQETQY
TRBJ2-2 TRBV28 ASSSPGALGGRNTGELF
TRBJ2-5 TRBV5-4 ASSPRLAGGAQETQY
TRBJ2-1 TRBV27 ASSELAGTYNEQF
TRBJ1-6 TRBV2 ASSEAATANSPLH
TRBJ1-2 TRBV3-1 TSSQGGVPRSYT
TRBJ1-2 TRBV9 ASSGRAKGYT
TRBJ2-2 TRBV12-3/TRBV12-4 ASSRRQVNTRELF
TRBJ1-5 TRBV24-1 ATSDPTDNQPQH
TRBJ2-1 TRBV30 AWDFGTSGSLGYNEQF